Here is one T cell receptor (beta chain) with its context. Its antigen is unidentified. The sample belongs to a study of blood T cells in healthy people across ages. Using a J-beta primer mix together with a sample-barcoded 5' primer, a second PCR was run for about 6 to 12 cycles. A tag from a template-switch adaptor with 12 random nucleotides marked each cDNA molecule. Each of the samples gave a minimum of 2.5 million paired-end reads that contained CDR3. TCRdb itself ran the 5' RACE reads through MiXCR, one entry per CDR3 protein. The sample lists about a million distinct CDR3 sequences; roughly two fifths were seen once. This CDR3 has 18 amino acids. Study-level results: Researchers report that TCR beta diversity correlated strongly with naive T cell percentage. Changes in expanded clonotypes were possibly confounded, as the CMV status of donors was unknown.

Input material: blood. This TCR was recovered from a man aged 18 to 35 in good health. V usage is TRBV21-1 and J usage is TRBJ1-1; the D call TRBD1 from the table was never checked on the DNA. TRBV21-1 is reported as a pseudogene. The CDR3 nucleotides are TGTGCCAGCAGGGTGGGAATGGGATGGGGGGCATTCAACACTGAAGCTTTCTTT. Translation: CASRVGMGWGAFNTEAFF.